This record covers a single T cell receptor beta chain. The data originate from a study of blood T cell repertoires in COVID-19. CDR1 KGHSH and CDR2 LQKENI come from the germline V gene. The CDR3 loop spans 15 amino acids. The J segment lost 7 bases and the V segment lost 2 bases, leaving 5 bases of the junction unmatched. Method: immunoSEQ multiplex PCR; TCRdb's copy keeps in-frame clones and lacks some. The sample contains tens of thousands of clones, 70% to 90% of which appear only once. This TCR was recovered from a woman aged 50 to 60 with COVID-19, enrolled during active disease. This chain connects TRBV18 to TRBJ2-1; TRBD2 aligns across 10 bases. Sequencing input: peripheral blood. Here the CDR3 reads CASSPASGRVNEQFF. CDR3 DNA: TGTGCCAGCTCACCAGCTAGCGGGAGAGTGAATGAGCAGTTCTTC.